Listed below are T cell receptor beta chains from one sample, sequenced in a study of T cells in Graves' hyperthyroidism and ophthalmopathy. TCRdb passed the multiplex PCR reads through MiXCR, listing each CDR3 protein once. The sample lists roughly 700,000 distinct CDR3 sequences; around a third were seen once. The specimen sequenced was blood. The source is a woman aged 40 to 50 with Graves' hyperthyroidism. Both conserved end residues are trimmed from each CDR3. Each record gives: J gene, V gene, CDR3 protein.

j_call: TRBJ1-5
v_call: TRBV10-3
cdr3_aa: ASSWAGGYQPQH

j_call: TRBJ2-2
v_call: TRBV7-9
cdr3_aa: ASSSGVPGELF

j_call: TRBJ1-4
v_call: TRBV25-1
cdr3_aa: ASRDPGGEKLF

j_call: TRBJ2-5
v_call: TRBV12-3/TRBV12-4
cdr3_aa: ASRPRTSSWETQY

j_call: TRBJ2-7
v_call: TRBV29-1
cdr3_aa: SVVGWTGNDEQY

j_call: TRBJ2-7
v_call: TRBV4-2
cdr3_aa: ATGGDSYEQY

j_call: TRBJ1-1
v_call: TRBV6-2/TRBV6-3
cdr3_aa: ASSRAMGDTEAF

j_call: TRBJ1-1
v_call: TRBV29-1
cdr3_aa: SVKAGRTGRGNTEAF

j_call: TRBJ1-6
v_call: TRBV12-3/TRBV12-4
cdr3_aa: ASNTWRGAVRSPLH

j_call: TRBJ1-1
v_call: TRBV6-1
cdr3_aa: ASSDGIDTEAF

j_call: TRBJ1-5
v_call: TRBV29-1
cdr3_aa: SVDRQVNQPQH

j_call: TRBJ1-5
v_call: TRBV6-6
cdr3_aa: ASRRGRNQPQH

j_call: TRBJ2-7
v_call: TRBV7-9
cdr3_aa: ASSSRPGPPWGYEQY

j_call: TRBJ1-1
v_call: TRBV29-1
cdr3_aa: SSGGRNTEAF

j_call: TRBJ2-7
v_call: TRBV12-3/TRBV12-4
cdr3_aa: ASSPGWDGGIYEQY

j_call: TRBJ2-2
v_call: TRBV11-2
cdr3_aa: ASSWVRDTGELF

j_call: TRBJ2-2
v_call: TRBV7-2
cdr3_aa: ASSFHSAGGPTGELF

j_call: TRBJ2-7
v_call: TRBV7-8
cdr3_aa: ASSWPDSAYEQY

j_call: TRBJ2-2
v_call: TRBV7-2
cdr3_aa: ASSLLFGESGELF

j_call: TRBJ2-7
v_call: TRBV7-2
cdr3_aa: ASRNKRRGVADYEQY

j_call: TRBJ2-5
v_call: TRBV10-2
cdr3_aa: ATGEVGRQIYQETQY

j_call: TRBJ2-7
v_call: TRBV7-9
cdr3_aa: ASSLKGAYEQY

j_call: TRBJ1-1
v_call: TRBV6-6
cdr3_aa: ASSGHSEAF

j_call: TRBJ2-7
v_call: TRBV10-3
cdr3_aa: AISRAATYEQY

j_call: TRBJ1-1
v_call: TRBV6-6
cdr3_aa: ASNPDNTEAF

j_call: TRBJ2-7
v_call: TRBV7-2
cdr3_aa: ASSLGSSSSYEQY

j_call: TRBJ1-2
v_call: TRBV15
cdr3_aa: ATSSKGHGYT

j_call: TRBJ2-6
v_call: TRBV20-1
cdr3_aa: SAAFGGIGANVLT

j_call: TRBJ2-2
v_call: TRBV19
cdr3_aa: ASTPGHLNTGELF

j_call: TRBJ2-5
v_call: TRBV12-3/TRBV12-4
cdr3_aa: ASSRGGQFQETQY

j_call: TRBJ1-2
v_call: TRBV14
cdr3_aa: ASSQSSGVDYGYT

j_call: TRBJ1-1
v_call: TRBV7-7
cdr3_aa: ASNRDTRGTEAF

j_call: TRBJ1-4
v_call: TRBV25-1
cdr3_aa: ASSPGSREKLF

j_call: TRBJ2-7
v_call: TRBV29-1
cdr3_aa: SARGGGASSYEQY

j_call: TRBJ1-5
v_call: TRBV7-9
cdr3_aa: ASGGAYSNQPQH

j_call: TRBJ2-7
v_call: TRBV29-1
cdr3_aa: SVEDRVTYEQY

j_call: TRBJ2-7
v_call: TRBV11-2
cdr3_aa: ASSTSLEPNEQY

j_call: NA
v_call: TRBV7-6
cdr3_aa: ASSPIGERYEQY

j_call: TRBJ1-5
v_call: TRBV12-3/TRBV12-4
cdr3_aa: ASSTSAGDDSQPQH

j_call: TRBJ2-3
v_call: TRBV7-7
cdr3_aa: ASSSGTDADTQY

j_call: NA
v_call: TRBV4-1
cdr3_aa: ASSPTRWRSPYEQY

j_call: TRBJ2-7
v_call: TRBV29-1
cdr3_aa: SPWRFLYEQY

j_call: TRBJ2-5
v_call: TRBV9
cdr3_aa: ASSVDAGGSSRQTQY

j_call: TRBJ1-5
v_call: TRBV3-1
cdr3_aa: ASSQASDQPQH

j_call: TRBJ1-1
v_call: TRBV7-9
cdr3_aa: ASSSTDRGRKTEAF

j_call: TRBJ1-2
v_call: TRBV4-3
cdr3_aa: ASSQETAPQYGYT

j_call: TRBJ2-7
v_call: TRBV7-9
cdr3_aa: ASSNAQGHEQY

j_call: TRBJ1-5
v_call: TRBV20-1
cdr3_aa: SALRDAKGAGNQPQH

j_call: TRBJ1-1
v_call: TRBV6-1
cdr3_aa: ASSARAGLLNTEAF

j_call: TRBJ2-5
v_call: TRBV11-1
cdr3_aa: ASSPRQVGSRETQY

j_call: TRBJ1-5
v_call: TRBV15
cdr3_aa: ATSRGDRGDQPQH

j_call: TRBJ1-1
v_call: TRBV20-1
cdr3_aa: SEGTADGTEAF

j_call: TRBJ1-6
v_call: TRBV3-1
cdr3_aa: ASSQDRVGGNSPLH

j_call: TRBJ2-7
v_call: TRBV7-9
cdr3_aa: ASSQGGSAYEQY